This TCR beta chain was recorded in a study of T cells in Graves' hyperthyroidism and ophthalmopathy. Study-level background: Peripheral blood was acquired at first diagnosis, ahead of any therapy whatsoever.

Exclusion of patients followed from uncontrolled infection, other autoimmune disease, pregnancy or lactation. Whole-study results and caveats: Most clonotypes expanded in the thyroid (above 0.001) were also present in blood. In the analysis, a 13 V-J model separated ophthalmopathy from stable hyperthyroidism.

This clonotype was detected many times. The antigen is unknown. Germline values: CDR1 DFQATT, CDR2 SNEGSKA (reference sequence). The CDR3 sequence is 14 residues long. Trimming cost V 1 base and J 6 bases, with 13 bases left between them. RNA transcripts served as the template for amplifying TCR beta CDR3 regions. A first-round RT-PCR of the TCR CDR3 used the HTBI primer set. MiXCR was run by TCRdb on the multiplex PCR reads, yielding one entry per CDR3 protein. This sample carries around 530,000 distinct CDR3 sequences, 15% to 20% of them seen once, and the ten largest clones take approximately 16%. The gene calls are TRBV20-1 and TRBJ2-1; D not certain. The specimen was blood. This sequence originates from a woman aged 18-29 years with Graves' ophthalmopathy. The CDR3 sequence: CSARVRSLGNEQFF. The DNA for the CDR3 is TGCAGTGCTAGAGTGCGGAGTCTGGGCAATGAGCAGTTCTTC.